This TCR beta chain was identified in a study of T-cell memory formation after mild COVID-19. Across the whole study: For the most part, TCR clusters were specific to one donor. The study, taken as a whole, reports: Still unconfirmed is whether the second-wave clones peaking on day 37 recognized SARS-CoV-2. Day 15 to 85 contracting clones showed balanced CD4/CD8; day 15 to 37 expanders favored CD4+. Several responding clones turned up in pre-infection memory, indicating that cross-reactive memory may have taken part.

This clonotype was seen just once. The antigen is unknown. Trimming removed 3 bases at V and 1 base at J, with 7 bases between. This CDR3 contains 13 residues. The germline CDR1 and CDR2 sequences are MDHEN and SYDVKM. From the 5' RACE reads, TCRdb called clonotypes with MiXCR, one entry per CDR3 protein. The table shows roughly 300,000 distinct CDR3 sequences, with around 8% occurring only once. This clonotype was sampled from a man younger than 30 who had mild COVID-19 (a few samples of this study predate the infection). Cell type and time point are not known. The chain has TRBV28 and TRBJ2-7; the D is unclear. Material for sequencing was PBMCs or a T cell subset sorted from them (not recorded which). The DNA of the CDR3 is TGTGCCAGCAGTTTTATGCGATCCTACGAGCAGTACGTC. As protein: CASSFMRSYEQYV.